The entry below describes one T cell receptor (beta chain). This sample was included in a study of blood T cell repertoires in COVID-19. Study background: Both acute and convalescent COVID-19 samples were obtained from the United States, Italy and Spain.

The protocol was immunoSEQ multiplex PCR, while the TCRdb copy is restricted to in-frame clones and leaves out a portion. The sample lists approximately 250,000 clones; more than 75% were seen once. The V and J ends lost 5 bases and 2 bases respectively, with 10 bases between them. The CDR3 has 13 residues. Looked up from germline, CDR1 is LNHDA and CDR2 is SQIVND (reference sequence). The clonotype comes from a middle-aged man with active or convalescent COVID-19. The chain couples TRBV19 to TRBJ2-7; TRBD1 might be the D (5 bases). Specimen: peripheral blood. The CDR3 protein is CASSSDSTYEQYF. The CDR3 DNA reads as TGTGCCAGTAGTTCCGACAGTACCTACGAGCAGTACTTC.